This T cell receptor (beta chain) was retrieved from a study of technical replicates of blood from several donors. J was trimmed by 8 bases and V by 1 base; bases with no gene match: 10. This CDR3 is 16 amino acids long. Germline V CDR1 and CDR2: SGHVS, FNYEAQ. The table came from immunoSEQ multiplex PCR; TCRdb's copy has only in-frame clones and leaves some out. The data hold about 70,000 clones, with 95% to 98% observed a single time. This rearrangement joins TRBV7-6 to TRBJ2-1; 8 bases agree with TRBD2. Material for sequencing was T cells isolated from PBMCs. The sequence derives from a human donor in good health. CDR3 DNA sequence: TGTGCCAGCAGCTTAGGAGCAGCGGGAGTAGGCGATGAGCAGTTCTTC. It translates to CASSLGAAGVGDEQFF.